Presented here are 11 T cell receptor beta chains from one specimen sequenced in a study of tumor-infiltrating lymphocytes in primary liver carcinoma. Researchers drew blood RNA from unsorted whole blood and extracted germline DNA as well. TCR beta cDNA was reverse-transcribed from 450 to 500 ng of total RNA. The reaction used a constant-region primer and ProtoScript II reverse transcriptase. Modified slightly, ARM-PCR produced TCR beta libraries over three nested multiplex PCR rounds. The first two PCR rounds used TRBV1-TRBV30 forward primers with a C-beta reverse primer, 10 cycles each. TCRdb passed the multiplex PCR reads through MiXCR, listing each CDR3 protein once. The sample carries 300,000 to 350,000 distinct CDR3 sequences, 65% recorded once. The sample taken for sequencing was peripheral blood. The origin of the receptors is a man aged 40-55 years with primary liver carcinoma and hepatitis B virus infection.

In the case of this clonotype: Given a much more abundant clone one base away, this may be a read error. The V gene is TRBV5-4, the J gene TRBJ2-2; 8 positions match TRBD2. The CDR3 has 15 residues. The V gene's germline CDR1 is SGHNT and CDR2 YYREEE (reference sequence). The CDR3 protein is CASSSWTSLTGKLFF. The DNA for the CDR3 is TGTGCCAGCAGCTCCTGGACTAGCCTGACCGGGAAGCTGTTTTTT.

The chain links TRBV5-8 to TRBJ2-7; D is unresolved. Germline-derived CDR1 and CDR2 are SGHTS and YDEGEE. Trimming pared 4 bases from V and 4 bases from J, leaving 6 bases between. This CDR3 comprises 11 residues. CDR3 sequence reads: CASSILYEQYF. The CDR3 nucleotides are TGTGCCAGCAGCATATTGTACGAGCAGTACTTC.

Concerning this clonotype: Its ends do not fully match the called genes, so a read error is possible. The chain links TRBV5-1 to TRBJ2-2, with unresolved D. Germline assignment: CDR1 SGHRS and CDR2 YFSETQ. The CDR3 is 13 amino acids. CDR3 in amino acids: CASTLEGSGELFF. The CDR3 DNA is TGCGCCAGCACCTTGGAAGGGTCCGGGGAGCTGTTTTTT.

Ten or more counts support this clonotype. This chain uses TRBV10-3 with TRBJ2-1; TRBD2 agrees at 7 bases. The CDR3 spans 13 residues. CDR1 is ENHRY and CDR2 is SYGVKD in the germline V gene. V was pared by 6 bases and J by 6 bases, with 5 bases of the junction left unmatched. The CDR3 DNA reads TGTGCCATCAGAGAGACTAGCCTCAATGAGCAGTTCTTC. Encoded protein: CAIRETSLNEQFF.

The genes are TRBV6-1 and TRBJ1-2; no reliable D call. The V and J ends lost 2 bases and 8 bases respectively, with 18 bases between them. Germline V lookup: CDR1 MNHNS, CDR2 SASEGT. This CDR3 region has 15 residues. CDR3 in amino acids: CASSESRGMSEGYTF. In nucleotides, the CDR3 is TGTGCCAGCAGTGAAAGCCGGGGTATGTCGGAGGGCTACACCTTC.

Note on this clonotype: With a much larger clone just one base away, this may be a read error. The chain employs TRBV4-3 and TRBJ2-7, with 9 bases aligning to TRBD1. The CDR3 runs to 16 residues. Per germline, CDR1 LGHNA and CDR2 YSLEER. CDR3: CAGSQVGGQGSYEQYF. CDR3 in DNA: TGCGCCGGCAGCCAAGTAGGTGGACAGGGGTCCTACGAGCAGTACTTC.

Worth noting for this clonotype: The junction and the germline gene differ at one end; a read error may be behind it. The CDR3 is CASSLVYNVQLF. CDR3 DNA: TGTGCCAGCAGCTTAGTGTATAATGTGCAGCTCTTC. The V call is TRBV11-2, the J call TRBJ2-1, with D hard to call. The germline gives CDR1 SGHAT, CDR2 FQNNGV. The CDR3 is 12 amino acids. Combining the CDR3 with reference TRBV11-2 and TRBJ2-1 gives the whole variable domain EAGVAQSPRYKIIEKRQSVAFWCNPISGHATLYWYQQILGQGPKLLIQFQNNGVVDDSQLPKDRFSAERLKGVDSTLKIQPAKLEDSAVYLCASSLVYNVQLFGPGTRLTVL.

With regard to this clonotype: One end of the junction varies from germline; a read error may be responsible. The chain couples TRBV6-2 or TRBV6-3 to TRBJ2-7; perhaps TRBD2 as D (6 bases). The CDR3 length is 19 residues. Germline values: CDR1 MNHEY, CDR2 SVGEGT. The CDR3 coding sequence is TGTGCCGGCAGTTACTCCGTTCTCACCGGGAGAGGCTTAACCTACGAGCGGTACTTC. This translates into CAGSYSVLTGRGLTYERYF.

V is TRBV28 and J is TRBJ1-2; 11 nucleotides line up with TRBD1. Trimming took 5 bases from V and 8 from J; bases not matched to a gene: 10. Germline CDR1 MDHEN, CDR2 SYDVKM. The CDR3 runs 15 residues. DNA for the CDR3: TGTGCCAGCAGTCTCTTGCCCGGGACAGGGGGGGGCTACACCTTC. Residues: CASSLLPGTGGGYTF.

Comments on this clonotype: With a much larger clone just one base away, this may be a read error. The gene calls are TRBV11-1 and TRBJ1-3, with 8 bases identical to TRBD1. Trimming cost V 5 bases and J 2 bases; bases outside gene matches: 5. The CDR3 is 15 amino acids. Germline loops: CDR1 SGHAT, CDR2 FQDESV (reference sequence). CDR3 loop: CASSIQTGAGNTIYF. The DNA for the CDR3 is TGTGCCAGCAGCATTCAGACAGGGGCTGGAAACACCATATATTTT.

A note on this clonotype: A much more abundant neighbour one base away suggests this may be a read error. The gene calls are TRBV6-1 and TRBJ2-7; the D gene is possibly TRBD2 (6 bases). With 1 base removed from V and 4 bases from J, the gap between germline ends came to 11 bases. The germline V gene has CDR1 MNHNS and CDR2 SASEGT. This CDR3 contains 14 residues. CDR3 sequence reads: CASSEVAVPYEQYF. In nucleotides, the CDR3 is TGTGCCAGCAGTGAAGTAGCGGTTCCGTACGAGCAGTACTTC.